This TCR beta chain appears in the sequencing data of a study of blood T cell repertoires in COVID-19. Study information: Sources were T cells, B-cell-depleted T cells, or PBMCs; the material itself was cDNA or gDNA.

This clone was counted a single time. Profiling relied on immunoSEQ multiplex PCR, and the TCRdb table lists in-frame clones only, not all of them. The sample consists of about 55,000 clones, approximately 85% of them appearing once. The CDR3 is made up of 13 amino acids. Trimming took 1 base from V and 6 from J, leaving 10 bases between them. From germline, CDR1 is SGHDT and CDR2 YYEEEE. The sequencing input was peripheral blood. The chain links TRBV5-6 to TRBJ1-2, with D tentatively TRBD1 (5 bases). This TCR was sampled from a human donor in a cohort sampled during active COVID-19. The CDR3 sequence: CASSLPGMDGYTF. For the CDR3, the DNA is TGTGCCAGCAGCTTGCCAGGGATGGATGGCTACACCTTC. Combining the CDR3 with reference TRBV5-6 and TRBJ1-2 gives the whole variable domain DAGVTQSPTHLIKTRGQQVTLRCSPKSGHDTVSWYQQALGQGPQFIFQYYEEEERQRGNFPDRFSGHQFPNYSSELNVNALLLGDSALYLCASSLPGMDGYTFGSGTRLTVV.